This T cell receptor beta chain was recovered during a study of graft-versus-host responses after intestinal transplantation. The CDR3 sequence is 12 residues long. With V trimmed by 5 bases and J by 9 bases, 6 bases remained unmatched. Germline V CDR1 and CDR2: MDHEN, SYDVKM. The study's findings and limits: Detection of GvH clones occurred in recipient marrow, and some had their first appearance in ileum or blood.

Generated by immunoSEQ multiplex PCR, the TCRdb table keeps only in-frame clones and is missing some. This sample has fewer than 55,000 clones, with 85% to 95% found just once. This clone was seen just once. The target antigen is unknown. The source was unstimulated CD8+ T cells sorted from spleen or lymph node cells, collected before transplant. The receptor was isolated from a human donor who was the organ donor for an intestinal transplant. This chain links TRBV28 with TRBJ2-5; TRBD2 matches 7 bases. The CDR3 spells CASSPLAFAQYF. In DNA, the CDR3 is TGTGCCAGCAGTCCACTAGCGTTTGCCCAGTACTTC.